This is a list of T cell receptor beta chains from one sample in a study of blood T cells in healthy people across ages. Using its own MiXCR run on the 5' RACE reads, TCRdb lists one record per CDR3 protein. The sample lists 870,000 or so distinct CDR3 sequences; more than 25% were seen once. Specimen: blood. Receptor source: a woman older than 75 in good health. CDR3s leave out the opening cysteine and the closing phenylalanine or tryptophan.

j_call v_call cdr3_aa
TRBJ1-1 TRBV4-2 ASSPQGGTEAF
TRBJ2-1 TRBV18 ASSRRGQPPGDEQF
TRBJ1-1 TRBV15 ATSRGQGPNTEAF
TRBJ2-1 TRBV7-2 ASSRRSGRGYNEQF
TRBJ1-3 TRBV28 ASSLQQGSGNTIY
TRBJ1-2 TRBV3-1 ASSQDFGFGYT
TRBJ2-5 TRBV6-6 ASTNPQETQY
TRBJ1-1 TRBV4-3 ASRTGVQDTEAF
TRBJ1-2 TRBV3-1 ASSLGDSSVANYGYT
TRBJ1-2 TRBV6-1 ASSDPGGRNYGYT
TRBJ1-6 TRBV6-5 ASSYSRRSNSPLH
TRBJ2-5 TRBV24-1 ATRTQGDGTQY
TRBJ1-5 TRBV11-2 ASSLGAVRGNQPQH
TRBJ1-1 TRBV7-9 ASSSKQVSTEAF
TRBJ1-1 TRBV7-9 ASSLGGALWPSEAF
TRBJ1-2 TRBV20-1 SARVLKRGGYT
TRBJ2-1 TRBV24-1 ATSSGLGRGHNEQF
TRBJ2-6 TRBV27 ASSLWKSGTPSSGANVLT
TRBJ2-4 TRBV29-1 SVEQGEDIQY
TRBJ2-7 TRBV20-1 SARDSRRTQEQY
TRBJ1-1 TRBV20-1 SATRMTLVGDEAF
TRBJ1-4 TRBV7-2 ASSPTGSSNEKLF
TRBJ2-1 TRBV5-1 ASSFLRALSSYNEQF
TRBJ2-3 TRBV29-1 SAGSGVSLISTDTQY